A selection of T cell receptor beta chains follows, all from one sample in a study of shared clonotypes between healthy human individuals. The data were produced by immunoSEQ multiplex PCR, yet TCRdb's version contains in-frame clones alone and is incomplete. This table has about 550,000 clones, 95% to 96% appearing once. Sequenced: naive CD8+ T cells sorted from blood. The source of these receptors is a woman in her thirties in good health. CDR3s include the opening cysteine and the closing phenylalanine or tryptophan. A D gene is named only where the DNA matches it firmly. Where a row states a size, it is once, few, many or the class of an expanded clone; other rows omit it.

d_call j_call clone_size v_call cdr3_nt cdr3_aa
- TRBJ2-7 - TRBV27 TGTGCCAGCAGTTTATCGGGCGCCTACGAGCAGTACTTC CASSLSGAYEQYF
TRBD2 TRBJ2-1 - TRBV19 TGTGCCAGTAGTCCCCCCCTAGCGGGCTCCTACAATGAGCAGTTCTTC CASSPPLAGSYNEQFF
- TRBJ2-7 - TRBV5-1 TGCGCCAGCAGCTCAGGACTAAGCTACGAGCAGTACTTC CASSSGLSYEQYF
TRBD2 TRBJ2-1 - TRBV9 TGTGCCAGCAGCTCCGAGGAACTAGCGGGAAATGAGCAGTTCTTC CASSSEELAGNEQFF
- TRBJ1-1 - TRBV5-6 TGTGCCAGCAGCCCTGAGGACGGGCCAGCTTTCTTT CASSPEDGPAFF
- TRBJ2-5 - TRBV19 TGTGCCAGTAGTATCACCGCTCAGGAGTTACAAGAGACCCAGTACTTC CASSITAQELQETQYF
- TRBJ1-5 - TRBV19 TGTGCCAGTAGTAGTGGGCCCCAGCATTTT CASSSGPQHF
- TRBJ2-7 - TRBV28 TGTGCCAGCAGTTTAGTGGGGAGCTCCTACGAGCAGTACTTC CASSLVGSSYEQYF
- TRBJ1-1 - TRBV7-9 TGTGCCAGCAGCTTACTGGGAGCTGAAGCTTTCTTT CASSLLGAEAFF
TRBD2 TRBJ2-1 - TRBV9 TGTGCCAGCAGCCGTGGACTAGCGGGAACCTACAATGAGCAGTTCTTC CASSRGLAGTYNEQFF
- TRBJ2-7 - TRBV5-4 TGTGCCAGCAGTTGGGGAACTAGCAGTATCTACGAGCAGTACTTC CASSWGTSSIYEQYF
- TRBJ2-7 - TRBV13 TGTGCCAGCAGCTTAGGCCCTGGGGGTTCCTACGAGCAGTACTTC CASSLGPGGSYEQYF
- TRBJ2-7 - TRBV28 TGTGCCAGCAGTACCCCGGGGACGATCAACCCCCACGAGCAGTACTTC CASSTPGTINPHEQYF
- TRBJ1-1 - TRBV10-3 TGTGCCATCAGTCCCGGGACGGGGAAGAACACTGAAGCTTTCTTT CAISPGTGKNTEAFF
- TRBJ2-3 - TRBV28 TGTGCCAGCAGCCAAATACATACGCAGTATTTT CASSQIHTQYF
TRBD2 TRBJ2-3 once TRBV27 TGTGCCAGCAGCCCCGGGACTAGCGAGACAGATACGCAGTATTTT CASSPGTSETDTQYF
TRBD1 TRBJ1-1 - TRBV30 TGTGCCTGGAGGAATTTATCGGACAGGGTAGCTTTCTTT CAWRNLSDRVAFF
- TRBJ2-5 - TRBV9 TGTGCCAGCAGCGCCCGACTAGGGCGGCAAGAGACCCAGTACTTC CASSARLGRQETQYF
- TRBJ2-1 - TRBV28 TGTGCCAGCAGTGGACAGCTTTACAATGAGCAGTTCTTC CASSGQLYNEQFF
- TRBJ2-1 - TRBV5-6 TGTGCCAGCGCCCACCAAGGCCATGAGCAGTTCTTC CASAHQGHEQFF
- TRBJ2-1 - TRBV5-1 TGCGCCAGCTCCAGGGGAGTACCCGGAACCCAGCAGTTCTTC CASSRGVPGTQQFF
- TRBJ2-2 - TRBV2 TGTGCCAGCAGTGAAGCGCCGACAGACGGACTTCATTCTACCGGGGAGCTGTTTTTT CASSEAPTDGLHSTGELFF
- TRBJ1-1 - TRBV5-6 TGTGCCAGCAGCCCATGGGGGGGGACTGAAGCTTTCTTT CASSPWGGTEAFF
TRBD2 TRBJ2-1 - TRBV5-1 TGCGCCAGCAGCTTTTCCGGGAGGCCCTACAATGAGCAGTTCTTC CASSFSGRPYNEQFF
- TRBJ2-7 - TRBV5-6 TGTGCCAGCGGGAACCCGGGCTACGAGCAGTACTTC CASGNPGYEQYF
- TRBJ2-5 - TRBV25-1 TGTGCCACCGGGGAGACCCAGTACTTC CATGETQYF
- TRBJ2-7 - TRBV5-1 TGCGCCAGCAGCTTGGTTGCGGATGTATCCTACGAGCAGTACTTC CASSLVADVSYEQYF
- TRBJ2-1 - TRBV28 TGTGCCAGCAGTTTCGACGTCAGCGACTCCTACAATGAGCAGTTCTTC CASSFDVSDSYNEQFF
- TRBJ2-7 - TRBV29-1 TGCAGCGTTGTGGCGGGGGAGGGGGTCTACGAGCAGTACTTC CSVVAGEGVYEQYF
- TRBJ2-3 - TRBV11-2 TGTGCCAGCAGCTCGAAACTCGATACGCAGTATTTT CASSSKLDTQYF
TRBD2 TRBJ2-1 - TRBV27 TGTGCCAGCAGTTTATCTAGCGGGAGTTTAAACAATGAGCAGTTCTTC CASSLSSGSLNNEQFF
TRBD1 TRBJ1-1 - TRBV2 TGTGCCAGCCTCACAGGGGGGGAGAACACTGAAGCTTTCTTT CASLTGGENTEAFF
- TRBJ1-1 - TRBV19 TGTGCCAGTAGCTCATCCGTCCGTTGGATTGGTGGTGAAGCTTTCTTT CASSSSVRWIGGEAFF
TRBD2 TRBJ2-7 - TRBV6-5 TGTGCCAGCAGTTTACTAGCGGGAGAGGCCTACGAGCAGTACTTC CASSLLAGEAYEQYF
TRBD2 TRBJ2-5 - TRBV11-2 TGTGCCAGCAGCCACCCGGGAGGGCAAGCCCAGTACTTC CASSHPGGQAQYF
- TRBJ2-2 - TRBV7-9 TGTGCCAGCAAAACGACACTAGGGACCGGGGAGCTGTTTTTT CASKTTLGTGELFF
TRBD2 TRBJ2-1 - TRBV5-1 TGCGCCAGCAGCCCGACCGGCGGCGGGAGAGGCTACAATGAGCAGTTCTTC CASSPTGGGRGYNEQFF
- TRBJ2-1 - TRBV28 TGTGCCAGCAGTTGGTTAGCGGCTACCTACAATGAGCAGTTCTTC CASSWLAATYNEQFF